This is a list of T cell receptor beta chains from one sample in a study of T cells in Graves' hyperthyroidism and ophthalmopathy. TCRdb reprocessed the multiplex PCR reads with MiXCR, giving one entry per CDR3 protein. This table holds roughly 98,000 distinct CDR3 sequences, 40% found once. The sample was peripheral blood or thyroid tissue (not recorded which). Receptors were obtained from a woman younger than 45 with Graves' hyperthyroidism. Each CDR3 is given with its conserved first and last residue. A D gene is named only where the DNA matches it firmly. Not all rows give a size; the values are once, few, many and, for expanded clones, a class.

abundance: once
v_gene: TRBV19
j_gene: TRBJ2-5
d_gene: -
CDR3aa: CTSSVSATQYF
CDR3nt: TGTACCAGCTCGGTGTCGGCGACCCAGTACTTC

abundance: many
v_gene: TRBV7-9
j_gene: TRBJ1-4
d_gene: -
CDR3aa: CASSPAHTGFEKLFF
CDR3nt: TGTGCCAGCAGCCCAGCCCACACAGGGTTCGAAAAACTGTTTTTT

abundance: -
v_gene: TRBV7-9
j_gene: TRBJ2-2
d_gene: TRBD1
CDR3aa: CASSVGQTNTGELFF
CDR3nt: TGTGCCAGCAGTGTGGGACAGACGAACACCGGGGAGCTGTTTTTT

abundance: -
v_gene: TRBV4-1
j_gene: TRBJ2-3
d_gene: -
CDR3aa: CASSQGNEQTQYF
CDR3nt: TGCGCCAGCAGCCAAGGTAACGAGCAAACGCAGTATTTT

abundance: few
v_gene: TRBV9
j_gene: TRBJ1-5
d_gene: TRBD1
CDR3aa: CASSPQPPDRANQPQHF
CDR3nt: TGTGCCAGCTCACCACAACCTCCGGACAGGGCTAATCAGCCCCAGCATTTT

abundance: -
v_gene: TRBV5-5
j_gene: TRBJ1-1
d_gene: TRBD1
CDR3aa: CATSRATGDTEAFF
CDR3nt: TGTGCCACCTCCAGGGCAACAGGGGACACTGAAGCTTTCTTT

abundance: -
v_gene: TRBV7-9
j_gene: TRBJ2-3
d_gene: -
CDR3aa: CTSSLKAFALGTDTQYF
CDR3nt: TGTACCAGCAGCCTAAAGGCCTTTGCGTTAGGCACAGATACGCAGTATTTT

abundance: many
v_gene: TRBV16
j_gene: TRBJ2-5
d_gene: TRBD2
CDR3aa: CASSQSASGRWETQYF
CDR3nt: TGTGCCAGCAGCCAATCTGCTAGCGGGAGATGGGAGACCCAGTACTTC

abundance: many
v_gene: TRBV7-9
j_gene: TRBJ2-5
d_gene: TRBD1
CDR3aa: CASSLYRGKETQYF
CDR3nt: TGTGCCAGCAGCTTATACAGGGGAAAGGAGACCCAGTACTTC

abundance: -
v_gene: TRBV7-1
j_gene: TRBJ2-5
d_gene: TRBD2
CDR3aa: CASSSYISLAGGQETQYF
CDR3nt: TGTGCCAGCAGCTCCTATATTTCGCTAGCGGGAGGGCAAGAGACCCAGTACTTC

abundance: -
v_gene: TRBV7-9
j_gene: TRBJ1-5
d_gene: TRBD1
CDR3aa: CASSLAVAGDRGHIRHF
CDR3nt: TGTGCCAGCAGCTTAGCAGTTGCTGGGGACAGGGGTCATATTCGGCATTTT

abundance: many
v_gene: TRBV11-2
j_gene: TRBJ2-7
d_gene: -
CDR3aa: CASSWWTVIGSEQYF
CDR3nt: TGTGCCAGCAGCTGGTGGACTGTGATTGGAAGCGAGCAGTACTTC

abundance: -
v_gene: TRBV6-5
j_gene: TRBJ2-7
d_gene: TRBD1
CDR3aa: CASSYLTGGPYEQYF
CDR3nt: TGTGCCAGCAGTTACCTGACAGGGGGTCCCTACGAGCAGTACTTC

abundance: -
v_gene: TRBV7-8
j_gene: TRBJ2-7
d_gene: -
CDR3aa: CASSVQKAYEQYF
CDR3nt: TGTGCCAGCAGTGTACAGAAAGCCTACGAGCAGTACTTC

abundance: many
v_gene: TRBV2
j_gene: TRBJ2-7
d_gene: -
CDR3aa: CASRLEGSYEQYF
CDR3nt: TGTGCCAGCAGGCTGGAGGGCTCCTACGAGCAGTACTTC

abundance: many
v_gene: TRBV5-1
j_gene: TRBJ2-7
d_gene: -
CDR3aa: CASSSGIMGGATYEQYF
CDR3nt: TGCGCCAGCAGCTCGGGGATTATGGGCGGTGCTACCTACGAGCAGTACTTC

abundance: many
v_gene: TRBV28
j_gene: TRBJ1-2
d_gene: -
CDR3aa: CASSLTGTFYGYTF
CDR3nt: TGTGCCAGCAGTCTAACAGGGACCTTTTATGGCTACACCTTC

abundance: -
v_gene: TRBV2
j_gene: TRBJ1-1
d_gene: -
CDR3aa: CASRLDDGNTEAFF
CDR3nt: TGTGCCAGCAGGTTAGACGACGGAAACACTGAAGCTTTCTTT

abundance: many
v_gene: TRBV2
j_gene: TRBJ1-4
d_gene: TRBD1
CDR3aa: CASSSPGQGIEKLFF
CDR3nt: TGTGCCAGCAGCTCACCGGGACAGGGGATTGAAAAACTGTTTTTT

abundance: many
v_gene: TRBV5-6
j_gene: TRBJ2-7
d_gene: TRBD2
CDR3aa: CASSLVLAGVRSYEQYF
CDR3nt: TGTGCCAGCAGCTTGGTCCTAGCGGGAGTAAGGTCCTACGAGCAGTACTTC

abundance: -
v_gene: TRBV5-6
j_gene: TRBJ2-7
d_gene: -
CDR3aa: CASSFGGGPYEQYF
CDR3nt: TGTGCCAGCAGCTTCGGGGGCGGGCCCTACGAGCAGTACTTC

abundance: -
v_gene: TRBV6-5
j_gene: TRBJ2-7
d_gene: TRBD2
CDR3aa: CASSAGLAESYEQYF
CDR3nt: TGTGCCAGCAGCGCGGGACTAGCGGAATCCTACGAGCAGTACTTC

abundance: -
v_gene: TRBV7-2
j_gene: TRBJ1-1
d_gene: -
CDR3aa: CASSLLGETAVGAFF
CDR3nt: TGTGCCAGCAGCTTATTGGGGGAGACGGCGGTCGGAGCTTTCTTT

abundance: many
v_gene: TRBV20-1
j_gene: TRBJ2-7
d_gene: TRBD2
CDR3aa: CSAHPQTSGLSYEQYF
CDR3nt: TGCAGTGCTCACCCCCAAACTAGCGGGCTATCTTACGAGCAGTACTTC

abundance: -
v_gene: TRBV7-7
j_gene: TRBJ1-1
d_gene: -
CDR3aa: CASRDGAPNTEAFF
CDR3nt: TGTGCTAGCAGGGACGGCGCTCCGAACACTGAAGCTTTCTTT

abundance: many
v_gene: TRBV7-2
j_gene: TRBJ1-6
d_gene: -
CDR3aa: CASSLDSNSPLHF
CDR3nt: TGTGCCAGCAGCTTAGACAGTAATTCACCCCTCCACTTT

abundance: once
v_gene: TRBV15
j_gene: TRBJ1-5
d_gene: TRBD1
CDR3aa: CATSLTGGGQPQHF
CDR3nt: TGTGCCACCAGCCTTACAGGGGGCGGCCAGCCCCAGCATTTT

abundance: many
v_gene: TRBV7-2
j_gene: TRBJ1-2
d_gene: -
CDR3aa: CASSLSRRGEGYTF
CDR3nt: TGTGCCAGCAGCTTATCCCGTAGGGGGGAGGGCTACACCTTC

abundance: many
v_gene: TRBV10-3
j_gene: TRBJ1-6
d_gene: -
CDR3aa: CAISEEPGVNSPLHF
CDR3nt: TGTGCCATCAGTGAGGAACCGGGAGTCAATTCACCCCTCCACTTT

abundance: -
v_gene: TRBV15
j_gene: TRBJ2-6
d_gene: -
CDR3aa: CATSRAGSGANVLTF
CDR3nt: TGTGCCACCAGCAGAGCGGGGTCTGGGGCCAACGTCCTGACTTTC

abundance: -
v_gene: TRBV7-9
j_gene: TRBJ1-2
d_gene: -
CDR3aa: CASSFAQGRDGYTF
CDR3nt: TGTGCCAGCAGCTTTGCCCAGGGGAGGGATGGCTACACCTTC

abundance: -
v_gene: TRBV5-1
j_gene: TRBJ2-1
d_gene: TRBD2
CDR3aa: CASSSDEAGEQFF
CDR3nt: TGTGCCAGCAGCTCCGATGAAGCGGGGGAGCAGTTCTTC

abundance: -
v_gene: TRBV7-9
j_gene: TRBJ2-5
d_gene: -
CDR3aa: CASARGREMMTQYF
CDR3nt: TGTGCCAGCGCTCGGGGGCGGGAGATGATGACCCAGTACTTC

abundance: -
v_gene: TRBV5-1
j_gene: TRBJ1-5
d_gene: -
CDR3aa: CASRPDGVSNQPQHF
CDR3nt: TGCGCCAGCAGACCCGACGGAGTTAGCAATCAGCCTCAGCATTTT

abundance: -
v_gene: TRBV7-9
j_gene: TRBJ2-7
d_gene: TRBD2
CDR3aa: CASSKRETYEQYF
CDR3nt: TGTGCCAGCAGTAAGCGGGAGACATACGAGCAGTACTTC

abundance: many
v_gene: TRBV5-1
j_gene: TRBJ2-7
d_gene: TRBD1
CDR3aa: CASSSTGGSYEQYF
CDR3nt: TGCGCCAGCAGCTCTACAGGGGGAAGCTACGAGCAGTACTTC